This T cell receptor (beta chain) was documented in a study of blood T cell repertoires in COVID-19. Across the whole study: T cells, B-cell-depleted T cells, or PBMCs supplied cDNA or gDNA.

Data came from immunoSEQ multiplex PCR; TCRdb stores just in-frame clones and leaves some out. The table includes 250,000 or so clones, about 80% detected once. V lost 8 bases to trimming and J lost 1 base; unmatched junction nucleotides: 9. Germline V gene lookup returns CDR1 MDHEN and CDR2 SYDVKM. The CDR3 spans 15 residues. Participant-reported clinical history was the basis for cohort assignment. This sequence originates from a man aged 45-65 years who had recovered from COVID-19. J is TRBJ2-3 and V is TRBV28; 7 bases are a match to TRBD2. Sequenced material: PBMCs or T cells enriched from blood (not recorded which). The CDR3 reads CASCKGSGGTDTQYF. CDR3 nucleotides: TGTGCCAGCTGCAAGGGCAGCGGGGGCACAGATACGCAGTATTTT.